This record covers a single T cell receptor (beta chain). Its antigen is undetermined. TCR beta CDR3 sequences were amplified from RNA transcripts. RT-PCR in the first round (using the HTBI primer set) targeted the TCR CDR3. TCRdb re-derived calls from the multiplex PCR reads in MiXCR, one entry per CDR3 protein. The sample yields roughly 240,000 distinct CDR3 sequences, about 15% seen once. The sample belongs to a study of T cells in Graves' hyperthyroidism and ophthalmopathy. Study findings and constraints: Classification by a 13 V-J model distinguished ophthalmopathy from stable hyperthyroidism.

Germline CDR1 LNHNV, CDR2 YYDKDF (reference sequence). This CDR3 spans 17 amino acids. The ends were cut back, 5 bases at V and 7 bases at J, with 24 bases in the middle. Diagnostic decisions used clinical symptoms, serum thyroxine and TRAb, thyroid ultrasound and orbital computed tomography. The sequence derives from a woman aged 18-29 years with Graves' ophthalmopathy. The sequencing sample was made of blood. The J gene is TRBJ2-1, the V gene TRBV15; the D gene is possibly TRBD1 (6 bases). CDR3 nucleotides: TGTGCCACCAGCGAGGCGTCCGGGACAAGAATAGGAAATGAGCAGTTCTTC. Protein: CATSEASGTRIGNEQFF.